What follows describes a single T cell receptor beta chain. This sample was included in a study of T cell responses to AZD1222 COVID-19 vaccine. The CDR3 is 16 amino acids. CDR1 is SGHRS and CDR2 is YFSETQ in the germline V gene. Trimming left V 4 bases short and J 6 bases short, with 22 bases between. Method: immunoSEQ multiplex PCR; TCRdb's copy keeps in-frame clones and lacks some. The table has 150,000 to 200,000 clones, around nine tenths seen once. This material consisted of peripheral blood, taken on day 0 of AZD1222 vaccination. The clonotype comes from an adult in good health. V is TRBV5-1 and J is TRBJ1-2, with D possibly being TRBD1 (5 bases). CDR3 sequence reads: CASSGRAGHLGDGYTF. CDR3 DNA sequence: TGCGCCAGCAGCGGGCGGGCAGGGCATTTGGGCGATGGCTACACCTTC.